Each of the 24 T cell receptor beta chains below was sequenced from the same sample in a study of post-analysis software for immune sequencing data. Whole-study results and caveats: Controls had lower frequencies than patients of five or six TRBV segments, which included TRBV5-6, TRBV5-1 and TRBV20-1.

cDNA libraries of TCR beta carried unique molecular identifiers. TCRdb independently ran MiXCR on the PCR reads; one entry per CDR3 protein. The sample includes approximately 350,000 distinct CDR3 sequences, less than 40% of them seen just once. Their antigen targets remain unknown. The specimen was blood. These receptors originate from a girl between 5 and 17 years old with multiple sclerosis.

This clonotype appeared a few times. The V call is TRBV20-1, the J call TRBJ2-7, with unresolved D. Germline CDR1 is DFQATT and CDR2 is SNEGSKA (reference sequence). CDR3 length: 11 residues. Deletions cut 6 bases from V and 5 bases from J, with 11 bases between. This CDR3 reads CSAVEVHEQYF. The CDR3 nucleotides read TGCAGTGCGGTCGAGGTTCACGAGCAGTACTTC.

This rearrangement joins TRBV6-6 to TRBJ2-3; no definite D call. This CDR3 region has 14 residues. Germline CDR1 MNHNY, CDR2 SVGAGI (reference sequence). Trimming took 0 bases from V and 5 from J, leaving 9 bases between them. Written as DNA, the CDR3 is TGTGCCAGCAGTTACTCGACAACGGGAGATACGCAGTATTTT. Translation gives CASSYSTTGDTQYF.

This clonotype came up a few times. The chain links TRBV3-1 to TRBJ2-2, with 10 bases identical to TRBD2. CDR3 size: 15 residues. CDR1 LGHDT and CDR2 YNNKEL come from the germline V gene (reference sequence). V gave up 1 base and J gave up 6 bases; unmatched junction bases: 2. This chain's CDR3 is CASSQGLAGAGELFF. The CDR3 DNA sequence: TGTGCCAGCAGCCAAGGTCTAGCGGGGGCCGGGGAGCTGTTTTTT.

V usage is TRBV12-3 or TRBV12-4 and J usage is TRBJ1-4; 8 bases are a match to TRBD1. V lost 3 bases, J lost 4 bases, and 4 bases stayed unmatched. This CDR3 spans 15 amino acids. The DNA of the CDR3 is TGTGCCAGCAGTTTCAGGGGGCAGGGTAATGAAAAACTGTTTTTT. This encodes CASSFRGQGNEKLFF.

The rearrangement joins TRBV29-1 to TRBJ2-3, with a tentative D call TRBD1 (5 bases). This CDR3 is 16 amino acids long. The V gene's germline CDR1 is SQVTM and CDR2 ANQGSEA. Trimming left V 4 bases short and J 8 bases short, with 25 bases between. The CDR3, as DNA: TGCAGCGTTGGGGTAGGGGTCCTCGGGCCCCAAACTACGCAGTATTTT. Residues: CSVGVGVLGPQTTQYF.

This clonotype was seen a handful of times. The CDR3 protein is CSAPTPGGINPYSYEQYF. The CDR3 DNA follows: TGCAGTGCTCCGACCCCGGGGGGCATCAACCCCTATTCCTACGAGCAGTACTTC. The V and J genes are TRBV20-1 and TRBJ2-7; tentatively, D is TRBD2 (7 bases). Germline lookup yields CDR1 DFQATT and CDR2 SNEGSKA (reference sequence). The V and J ends lost 5 bases and 1 base respectively, with 27 bases between them. CDR3 length equals 18 residues.

Concerning this clonotype: One end of the junction does not line up with germline, which may come from a read error. The rearrangement joins TRBV20-1 to TRBJ1-5; D remains ambiguous. CDR3 length: 13 amino acids. Germline values: CDR1 DFQATT, CDR2 SNEGSKA (reference sequence). The CDR3 loop is CSVVRNSNQSQHF. The CDR3 DNA reads as TGCAGCGTCGTAAGAAATAGCAATCAGTCCCAGCATTTT.

The table lists this clonotype with a few counts. The chain recombines TRBV15 with TRBJ1-6; D remains ambiguous. Trimming took off 5 bases at V and 9 bases at J, with 20 bases between the two ends. Germline V CDR1 and CDR2: LNHNV, YYDKDF (reference sequence). This CDR3 spans 16 amino acids. The CDR3 nucleotides are TGTGCCACCAGCTTTGGACGGCTTTCTCGTGGTTCACCCCTCCACTTT. Amino acid sequence: CATSFGRLSRGSPLHF.

V and J are TRBV20-1 and TRBJ1-2; the D gene is possibly TRBD1 (6 bases). From germline, CDR1 is DFQATT and CDR2 SNEGSKA (reference sequence). The V end was cut by 8 bases, the J end by 7 bases, with 14 bases between. The CDR3 has 11 amino acids. The CDR3 loop is CSSAGEVGYTF. CDR3 coding DNA: TGCAGTTCCGCAGGGGAGGTTGGCTACACCTTC.

This clonotype was observed a few times. The chain employs TRBV6-2 or TRBV6-3 and TRBJ2-1; 10 nucleotides agree with TRBD2. The CDR3 is made up of 15 amino acids. Per germline, CDR1 MNHEY and CDR2 SVGEGT. Trimming took 5 bases from V and 4 from J; bases not matched to a gene: 5. CDR3 DNA: TGTGCCAGCAGTCGCCCTAGCGGGGGATACAATGAGCAGTTCTTC. Encoded protein: CASSRPSGGYNEQFF.

CDR3 sequence reads: CASGTSTDTQYF. In nucleotides, the CDR3 is TGTGCCAGCGGGACCAGCACAGATACGCAGTATTTT. The gene calls are TRBV7-2 and TRBJ2-3, with D tentatively TRBD1 or TRBD2 (5 bases each). Germline V CDR1 and CDR2: SGHTA, FQGNSA. Trimming removed 8 bases from V and 0 bases from J, with 6 bases in between. The CDR3 runs to 12 residues.

This clonotype was counted a few times. V and J are TRBV20-1 and TRBJ2-7, with 9 positions matching TRBD1. Germline lookup yields CDR1 DFQATT and CDR2 SNEGSKA (reference sequence). J was trimmed by 5 bases and V by 6 bases; bases with no gene match: 11. The CDR3 covers 14 residues. The CDR3 coding sequence is TGCAGTGCAAGGAGATGGGACAGGGAGGACGAGCAGTACTTC. Amino acids: CSARRWDREDEQYF.

The chain links TRBV27 to TRBJ2-3, with a tentative D call TRBD1 (5 bases). The germline gives CDR1 MNHEY, CDR2 SMNVEV (reference sequence). This CDR3 comprises 16 residues. V was clipped by 8 bases and J by 2 bases, with 20 bases between them. The DNA for the CDR3 is TGTGCCAGCTACCCAGCGCACAGGCCGTACACAGATACGCAGTATTTT. This sequence encodes CASYPAHRPYTDTQYF.

This chain connects TRBV3-1 to TRBJ1-2, with TRBD1 matching 10 bases. Germline CDR1 is LGHDT and CDR2 is YNNKEL (reference sequence). The CDR3 is 14 amino acids. The J segment lost 8 bases and the V segment lost 7 bases, leaving 10 bases of the junction unmatched. The CDR3 here is CASILSGQGKGYTF. The CDR3 bases are TGTGCCAGCATCCTTTCGGGACAGGGGAAAGGCTACACCTTC.

In its sample, this clonotype was seen a few times. This chain links TRBV29-1 with TRBJ2-5; TRBD2 matches 9 bases. TRBJ2-7 explains the end of the DNA better; the J call may be wrong. In germline, CDR1 is SQVTM, CDR2 ANQGSEA. The CDR3 contains 13 residues. The CDR3 DNA sequence: TGCAGCGTTGGGCGCGGGGGGGCCGCCGAGCAGTACTTC. Translated, it gives CSVGRGGAAEQYF.

V usage is TRBV20-1 and J usage is TRBJ2-6, with D possibly TRBD2 on 5 matching bases. CDR3 length: 13 amino acids. Between the trimmed V and J ends, which lost 6 bases and 2 bases, there was a span of 8 bases. Per germline, CDR1 DFQATT and CDR2 SNEGSKA (reference sequence). The CDR3 sequence is CSAQRAGANVLTF. Here the CDR3 DNA reads TGCAGTGCCCAGAGGGCTGGGGCCAACGTCCTGACTTTC.

In its sample, this clonotype was seen a few times. V gene TRBV3-1 combines with J gene TRBJ2-1; TRBD2 aligns across 11 bases. Germline-derived CDR1 and CDR2 are LGHDT and YNNKEL (reference sequence). CDR3 length: 17 amino acids. The J segment lost 4 bases and the V segment lost 3 bases, leaving 8 bases of the junction unmatched. The CDR3 is CASSQWASGGKYNEQFF. The CDR3 nucleotides read TGTGCCAGCAGCCAGTGGGCTAGCGGGGGGAAATACAATGAGCAGTTCTTC.

This rearrangement joins TRBV24-1 to TRBJ1-6; 10 bases align to TRBD1. The CDR3 covers 19 residues. Germline V gene data show CDR1 as KGHDR and CDR2 as SFDVKD. Losses at the gene ends were 0 bases for V and 10 bases for J; bases not matched to a gene: 14. The CDR3 loop is CATSDLRFYRGTGASPLHF. For the CDR3, the DNA is TGTGCCACCAGTGATTTGAGGTTCTACCGGGGGACAGGGGCCTCACCCCTCCACTTT.

This clonotype turned up a few times. This rearrangement joins TRBV14 to TRBJ1-1; D not certain. V lost 4 bases, J lost 11 bases, and 17 bases lay in between. Per the germline V gene, CDR1 is SGHDN and CDR2 is FVKESK. This CDR3 contains 13 residues. CDR3 DNA sequence: TGTGCCAGCAGCCCTTCGATGAACAGAGCCGCTTTCTTT. It translates to CASSPSMNRAAFF. The whole variable domain, remainder taken from reference TRBV14 and TRBJ1-1, is EAGVTQFPSHSVIEKGQTVTLRCDPISGHDNLYWYRRVMGKEIKFLLHFVKESKQDESGMPNNRFLAERTGGTYSTLKVQPAELEDSGVYFCASSPSMNRAAFFGQGTRLTVV.

This chain links TRBV7-3 with TRBJ2-3; either TRBD1 or TRBD2 may fit D (5 bases each). Germline V CDR1 and CDR2: SGHTA, FQGTGA. The CDR3 totals 16 residues. The V gene lost 3 bases and the J gene lost 1 base, with 14 bases spanning the gap. The CDR3 region has the DNA TGTGCCAGCAGCTTGGGACCCACCGGAGGCACAGATACGCAGTATTTT. Translation gives CASSLGPTGGTDTQYF.

This clonotype was seen only once. The V call is TRBV29-1, the J call TRBJ2-1; 8 positions match TRBD1. The CDR3 is 14 amino acids. The V gene's germline CDR1 is SQVTM and CDR2 ANQGSEA. The ends lost 7 bases at V and 3 bases at J; junction bases unmatched: 8. In nucleotides, the CDR3 is TGCAGCGCAGACCAGGGGGCTATCTACAATGAGCAGTTCTTC. Translation: CSADQGAIYNEQFF.

This chain joins TRBV29-1 and TRBJ2-1; 12 nucleotides agree with TRBD2. Germline V gives CDR1 SQVTM, CDR2 ANQGSEA. V lost 6 bases and J lost 4; bases outside the gene matches: 10. The length of the CDR3 is 16 residues. The CDR3 loop is CSVDWKTSGGYNEQFF. DNA for the CDR3: TGCAGCGTAGACTGGAAGACTAGCGGGGGATACAATGAGCAGTTCTTC.

V usage is TRBV7-9 and J usage is TRBJ1-2, with D unresolved. With 6 bases removed from V and 0 bases from J, the gap between germline ends came to 5 bases. CDR3 length: 12 amino acids. From germline, CDR1 is SEHNR and CDR2 FQNEAQ (reference sequence). CDR3 in amino acids: CASSPANYGYTF. Here the CDR3 DNA reads TGTGCCAGCAGTCCAGCTAACTATGGCTACACCTTC.

In the case of this clonotype: A much larger clone differs by one base, so this may be a read error. The chain uses TRBV6-5 and TRBJ1-2; D is ambiguous. V shed 0 bases and J shed 3 bases, with 11 bases lying between them. The CDR3 totals 15 residues. Germline V gene sequence: CDR1 MNHEY, CDR2 SVGAGI. The CDR3 loop reads CASSYSYKGYYGYTF. The CDR3 DNA reads as TGTGCCAGCAGTTACTCCTACAAGGGTTACTATGGCTACACCTTC.